The 29 T cell receptor beta chains below come from one sample, sequenced in a study of circulating and synovial CD4+ cells in juvenile arthritis. The method was immunoSEQ multiplex PCR; TCRdb's version includes in-frame clones alone and lacks a portion of them. Here the sample spans under 35,000 clones, 93% being singletons. Material: CD4+ T cells from blood. These receptors all come from a human donor with juvenile idiopathic arthritis.

The V and J genes are TRBV11-3 and TRBJ2-1; D possibly corresponds to TRBD2 (5 bases). The CDR3 has 15 amino acids. With 0 bases removed from V and 3 bases from J, the gap between germline ends came to 9 bases. Germline CDR1 and CDR2: SGHNT and YENEEA. The DNA of the CDR3 is TGTGCCAGCAGCTTAGATAGCGACCACTACAATGAGCAGTTCTTC. This codes for CASSLDSDHYNEQFF.

This chain uses TRBV7-8 with TRBJ2-7, with a weak D call TRBD2 (6 bases). Germline CDR1 reads SGHVS; CDR2 reads FQNEAQ. V dropped 1 base and J dropped 2 bases, with 12 bases sitting between them. CDR3 length equals 15 residues. The CDR3 region is CASSLVHASAYEQYF. The CDR3, as DNA: TGTGCCAGCAGCTTAGTTCACGCTAGCGCCTACGAGCAGTACTTC.

The CDR3 protein is CASSLIQGPRTDTQYF. The DNA of the CDR3 is TGTGCCAGCAGTCTCATTCAGGGGCCACGCACAGATACGCAGTATTTT. The chain recombines TRBV5-6 with TRBJ2-3; tentative D call: TRBD1 (6 bases). Germline V gene lookup returns CDR1 SGHDT and CDR2 YYEEEE. V lost 5 bases and J lost 1, with 17 bases in between. The CDR3 contains 16 residues.

The chain couples TRBV18 to TRBJ1-2, with TRBD1 matching over 11 bases. The CDR3 runs to 14 residues. V dropped 3 bases and J dropped 4; count of bases not matched to a gene: 1. Germline assignment: CDR1 KGHSH and CDR2 LQKENI. In nucleotides, the CDR3 is TGTGCCAGCTCACCGGGACAGGGGGGCTATGGCTACACCTTC. Translating gives CASSPGQGGYGYTF. Supplemented by reference TRBV18 and TRBJ1-2, the full variable domain reads NAGVMQNPRHLVRRRGQEARLRCSPMKGHSHVYWYRQLPEEGLKFMVYLQKENIIDESGMPKERFSAEFPKEGPSILRIQQVVRGDSAAYFCASSPGQGGYGYTFGSGTRLTVV.

This clone was observed once. The chain has TRBV6-5 and TRBJ2-2, with unresolved D. Germline CDR1 is MNHEY and CDR2 is SVGAGI. V was cut by 2 bases and J by 1 base, with 5 bases left in between. The length of the CDR3 is 14 residues. The CDR3 reads CASSYQMNTGELFF. CDR3 bases: TGTGCCAGCAGTTACCAGATGAACACCGGGGAGCTGTTTTTT.

The rearrangement links TRBV28 to TRBJ2-7; 7 nucleotides agree with TRBD1. The CDR3 has 13 amino acids. Germline V CDR1 and CDR2: MDHEN, SYDVKM. The chain's CDR3 is CGTGTVFSYEQYF. The CDR3 DNA follows: TGTGGAACCGGGACAGTTTTTTCCTACGAGCAGTACTTC.

The V and J genes are TRBV9 and TRBJ1-2; a weak D match, TRBD1 (6 bases). Germline V gives CDR1 SGDLS, CDR2 YYNGEE. Trimming left V 0 bases short and J 0 bases short, with 6 bases between. This CDR3 is 14 amino acids long. Here the CDR3 DNA reads TGTGCCAGCAGCGTAGGACAGGCTAACTATGGCTACACCTTC. This codes for CASSVGQANYGYTF.

The CDR3 bases are TGTGCCAGCAGCCCAATAAGCGGGAGCTCCTACGAGCAGTACTTC. It is translated as CASSPISGSSYEQYF. V usage is TRBV9 and J usage is TRBJ2-7, with 8 bases aligning to TRBD2. Germline V gives CDR1 SGDLS, CDR2 YYNGEE. Losses at the gene ends were 4 bases for V and 0 bases for J; bases not matched to a gene: 6. The CDR3 consists of 15 residues.

The gene calls are TRBV6-1 and TRBJ1-4; D uncertain. V was trimmed by 7 bases and J by 4 bases, leaving 13 bases between them. The germline V gene encodes CDR1 MNHNS and CDR2 SASEGT. This CDR3 has 14 amino acids. The CDR3 bases are TGTGCCAGCAATACCGGGAGTTTTAATGAAAAACTGTTTTTT. This gives the protein CASNTGSFNEKLFF.

This chain's CDR3 is CASSQGPQHPTGSEQYF. The CDR3 DNA follows: TGTGCCAGCAGCCAAGGGCCCCAGCACCCTACAGGGTCCGAGCAGTACTTC. The chain combines TRBV14 with TRBJ2-7; possible D gene TRBD1, 6 bases. CDR1 and CDR2 from the germline V gene are SGHDN and FVKESK. V dropped 1 base and J dropped 6 bases, with 22 bases sitting between them. The CDR3 extends over 17 amino acids.

The chain is built from TRBV18 and TRBJ2-7; 9 positions agree with TRBD1. CDR1 and CDR2 from the germline V gene are KGHSH and LQKENI. The CDR3 consists of 14 residues. V lost 5 bases, J lost 3 bases, and 5 bases stayed unmatched. CDR3 sequence reads: CASSAGQGLYEQYF. The CDR3 DNA reads as TGTGCCAGCTCAGCCGGACAGGGGCTCTACGAGCAGTACTTC.

The rearrangement links TRBV9 to TRBJ1-3, with a weak D call TRBD1 (6 bases). V lost 4 bases to trimming and J lost 5 bases, with 19 bases between them. The CDR3 spans 16 residues. In germline, CDR1 is SGDLS, CDR2 YYNGEE. Here the CDR3 DNA reads TGTGCCAGCAGCTCCCCGAGCAGGGGTAGCAGAAACACCATATATTTT. As protein: CASSSPSRGSRNTIYF.

The gene calls are TRBV6-4 and TRBJ1-2; D perhaps matches TRBD1 (5 bases). CDR1 MRHNA and CDR2 SNTAGT come from the germline V gene. V lost 6 bases and J lost 4, with 12 bases in between. The CDR3 is 13 residues long. The CDR3 protein is CASRARVSYGYTF. The CDR3 bases are TGTGCCAGCAGGGCCAGGGTATCCTATGGCTACACCTTC.

This chain connects TRBV6-1 to TRBJ1-2; 10 bases line up with TRBD1. This CDR3 has 14 residues. J lost 6 bases, V lost 5 bases, and 6 bases had no gene match. CDR1 MNHNS and CDR2 SASEGT come from the germline V gene. The CDR3 DNA is TGTGCCAGCAGTAGTGACAGGGGGCAGAATGGCTACACCTTC. It translates to CASSSDRGQNGYTF.

V and J are TRBV6-1 and TRBJ1-1, with 7 positions matching TRBD1. Germline V gene lookup returns CDR1 MNHNS and CDR2 SASEGT. The J segment lost 0 bases and the V segment lost 8 bases, leaving 6 bases of the junction unmatched. The CDR3 totals 14 residues. The CDR3 DNA reads as TGTGCCAGCCGGACAGGCGTCATGAACACTGAAGCTTTCTTT. It codes for CASRTGVMNTEAFF.

This clone was found once. The J gene is TRBJ2-1, the V gene TRBV11-3; D is perhaps TRBD2 (6 bases). The V end was cut by 5 bases, the J end by 10 bases, with 12 bases between. The germline V gene has CDR1 SGHNT and CDR2 YENEEA. CDR3 length equals 12 residues. Written as DNA, the CDR3 is TGTGCCAGCAGCCCCCGGGCGGGGGAGCAGTTCTTC. It is translated as CASSPRAGEQFF.

V is TRBV18 and J is TRBJ2-7; possible D gene TRBD2, 5 bases. Germline CDR1 KGHSH, CDR2 LQKENI. The V gene lost 0 bases and the J gene lost 2 bases, with 8 bases spanning the gap. The CDR3 contains 14 residues. CDR3 in amino acids: CASSPPSGPYEQYF. In DNA form, the CDR3 reads TGTGCCAGCTCACCACCCAGCGGACCCTACGAGCAGTACTTC. Full variable domain (outside the CDR3, taken from reference TRBV18 and TRBJ2-7): NAGVMQNPRHLVRRRGQEARLRCSPMKGHSHVYWYRQLPEEGLKFMVYLQKENIIDESGMPKERFSAEFPKEGPSILRIQQVVRGDSAAYFCASSPPSGPYEQYFGPGTRLTVT.

The count of this clone is one. This chain links TRBV5-1 with TRBJ1-3; D call uncertain. Germline assignment: CDR1 SGHRS and CDR2 YFSETQ. This CDR3 has 13 residues. The V end was cut by 0 bases, the J end by 4 bases, with 5 bases between. CDR3 amino acids: CASSLAPGNTIYF. CDR3 sequence (DNA): TGCGCCAGCAGCTTGGCCCCGGGAAACACCATATATTTT.

The chain has TRBV7-9 and TRBJ2-7; 8 nucleotides line up with TRBD2. CDR1 and CDR2 from the germline V gene are SEHNR and FQNEAQ (reference sequence). The CDR3 covers 17 residues. V shed 5 bases, J shed 2 bases, and the junction held 14 bases outside the gene matches. CDR3 residues: CASSREGSSHYPYEQYF. Written as DNA, the CDR3 is TGTGCCAGCAGCCGGGAGGGCTCCAGCCATTATCCCTACGAGCAGTACTTC.

The chain joins TRBV5-1 to TRBJ2-5; TRBD2 matches at 7 bases. Germline V gene data show CDR1 as SGHRS and CDR2 as YFSETQ. This CDR3 has 14 residues. J was trimmed by 5 bases and V by 3 bases; bases with no gene match: 7. CDR3 in DNA: TGCGCCAGCAGCTCACAACCTAGCGGCGAGACCCAGTACTTC. Residues: CASSSQPSGETQYF.

The rearrangement links TRBV5-1 to TRBJ2-7; 10 bases match TRBD1. The junction had 2 bases not matched to a gene; V was cut back by 0 bases and J by 2 bases. CDR3 length: 15 amino acids. Germline CDR1 reads SGHRS; CDR2 reads YFSETQ. The CDR3 DNA is TGCGCCAGCAGCTTGGAGGGGACAGGGGCCTACGAGCAGTACTTC. This translates into CASSLEGTGAYEQYF.

J is TRBJ2-1 and V is TRBV27; D is unclear. CDR3 length: 14 amino acids. Germline CDR1 and CDR2: MNHEY and SMNVEV (reference sequence). Trimming pared 3 bases from V and 2 bases from J, leaving 8 bases between. CDR3 nucleotide sequence: TGTGCCAGCAGTTTGGCTCCCACCTACAATGAGCAGTTCTTC. Protein: CASSLAPTYNEQFF.

V gene TRBV28 combines with J gene TRBJ2-7, with 8 bases fitting TRBD2. J gave up 7 bases and V 5 bases, and 13 bases lay outside the gene matches. The CDR3 extends over 15 amino acids. The germline V gene encodes CDR1 MDHEN and CDR2 SYDVKM. Here the CDR3 DNA reads TGTGCCAGCAGTGTGGGGGGCGGGAGGATTTATGAGCAGTACTTC. This codes for CASSVGGGRIYEQYF.

The sample holds one count of this clone. This sequence joins TRBV27 and TRBJ2-2; a weak D match, TRBD2 (6 bases). CDR1 is MNHEY, CDR2 SMNVEV, per germline (reference sequence). The CDR3 spans 16 residues. V lost 7 bases and J 7 bases, leaving 22 bases between the germline ends. The CDR3 bases are TGTGCCAGCAACCTGAGGAGGGGTCGCCAGAACGGGGAGCTGTTTTTT. The encoded protein is CASNLRRGRQNGELFF.

The chain couples TRBV5-1 to TRBJ2-3; TRBD1 aligns across 7 bases. This CDR3 spans 14 amino acids. V trimming: 5 bases; J trimming: 1 base; junction bases outside the gene matches: 4. The germline gives CDR1 SGHRS, CDR2 YFSETQ. This chain's CDR3 is CASRQGSGTDTQYF. DNA for the CDR3: TGCGCCAGCAGACAGGGGTCTGGCACAGATACGCAGTATTTT.

In nucleotides, the CDR3 is TGTGCCATCAGTCGACAGGGTATGGGCTACACCTTC. Protein product: CAISRQGMGYTF. V and J are TRBV10-3 and TRBJ1-2; 7 bases agree with TRBD1. There are 12 residues in the CDR3. Germline values: CDR1 ENHRY, CDR2 SYGVKD. J was trimmed by 8 bases and V by 5 bases; bases with no gene match: 5.

The genes are TRBV10-3 and TRBJ2-7; 8 bases are a match to TRBD1. The germline V gene has CDR1 ENHRY and CDR2 SYGVKD. Trimming at V came to 3 bases and at J to 7 bases, leaving 11 bases not matched to a gene. The CDR3 spans 15 residues. CDR3: CAISEGQGVSREQYF. In nucleotides, the CDR3 is TGTGCCATCAGTGAAGGACAGGGAGTATCCCGGGAGCAGTACTTC.

The genes are TRBV28 and TRBJ1-5; D unclear. Germline loops: CDR1 MDHEN, CDR2 SYDVKM. There are 16 residues in the CDR3. Trimming removed 6 bases at V and 0 bases at J, with 15 bases between. The CDR3 sequence: CASSLGPFYSNQPQHF. The CDR3 DNA reads as TGTGCCAGCAGCCTGGGCCCCTTCTATAGCAATCAGCCCCAGCATTTT.

The rearrangement links TRBV5-1 to TRBJ2-7; D gene unclear. The V and J ends lost 7 bases and 5 bases respectively, with 22 bases between them. Germline V lookup: CDR1 SGHRS, CDR2 YFSETQ. This CDR3 spans 15 amino acids. CDR3: CASRQAASTSDEQYF. The CDR3 bases are TGCGCCAGCCGGCAGGCCGCGTCGACGTCCGACGAGCAGTACTTC.